Presented here are 29 T cell receptor beta chains from one specimen sequenced in a study of blood T cells in healthy people across ages (dated by TCRdb to about 2015). Library method: 5' RACE. Sequencing used an Illumina HiSeq 2500. A second PCR of roughly 6 to 12 cycles was performed with a sample-barcoded 5' primer and a J-beta primer mix. TCRdb itself trimmed the public reads at Q25 with fastp, ran MiXCR and retained productive beta chains. Entries that share a CDR3 protein sequence are merged under the most common genes and DNA. The sample table shows approximately 830,000 distinct CDR3 sequences, and 62% are seen once. The top ten clones comprise roughly 25% of the sample. Sequenced sample: blood. These receptors originate from a man aged 25-45 years in good health.

This clonotype was seen a single time. Relative to the germline gene, one junction end is altered; a read error may explain this. The chain links TRBV7-2 to TRBJ2-6; 11 positions agree with TRBD1. The CDR3 is made up of 19 amino acids. Germline CDR1 and CDR2: SGHTA and FQGNSA. The CDR3 region has the DNA TGTGCCAGCAGCCTGGGACAGGGGGGGTTGTATTCTGGGACCAACGTCCTGACTTTC. This translates into CASSLGQGGLYSGTNVLTF.

This sequence joins TRBV4-3 and TRBJ1-2; the D is unclear. The germline V gene encodes CDR1 LGHNA and CDR2 YSLEER. V gave up 2 bases and J gave up 4 bases, with 11 bases separating them. The CDR3 sequence is 14 residues long. The CDR3 DNA follows: TGCGCCAGCAGCCAATCTGGCCAGCCCTATGGCTACACCTTC. It translates to CASSQSGQPYGYTF.

The rearrangement joins TRBV7-2 to TRBJ2-1, with a tentative D call TRBD2 (7 bases). Trimming took 1 base from V and 3 from J, leaving 16 bases between them. This CDR3 spans 17 amino acids. Germline V gene sequence: CDR1 SGHTA, CDR2 FQGNSA. CDR3 residues: CASSLVFGGGGYNEQFF. The CDR3 region has the DNA TGTGCCAGCAGCTTAGTATTCGGGGGCGGGGGCTACAATGAGCAGTTCTTC.

The chain couples TRBV6-6 to TRBJ1-1; D call uncertain. V lost 5 bases, J lost 6 bases, and 10 bases lay in between. Germline V gives CDR1 MNHNY, CDR2 SVGAGI (reference sequence). The CDR3 sequence is 12 residues long. CDR3 nucleotides: TGTGCCAGCAGTGATATCGGGGCTGAAGCTTTCTTT. It encodes CASSDIGAEAFF.

Here the CDR3 DNA reads TGTGCCAGCAGCCAGCTGACAGGGGCGGCCATTCAGTACTTC. Translation gives CASSQLTGAAIQYF. The rearrangement uses TRBV7-2 and TRBJ2-4; 8 nucleotides agree with TRBD1. Unmatched junction bases numbered 9, after V lost 5 bases and J lost 9 bases. The CDR3 runs 14 residues. Germline V gene sequence: CDR1 SGHTA, CDR2 FQGNSA. Based on the CDR3 plus reference TRBV7-2 and TRBJ2-4, the full variable domain is GAGVSQSPSNKVTEKGKDVELRCDPISGHTALYWYRQSLGQGLEFLIYFQGNSAPDKSGLPSDRFSAERTGGSVSTLTIQRTQQEDSAVYLCASSQLTGAAIQYFGAGTRLSVL.

This clonotype came up a few times. This sequence joins TRBV7-2 and TRBJ2-7; TRBD1 or TRBD2 may be the D gene (6 bases each). This CDR3 spans 14 amino acids. Between the trimmed V and J ends, which lost 5 bases and 2 bases, there was a span of 13 bases. Germline CDR1 reads SGHTA; CDR2 reads FQGNSA. This CDR3 is CASSPTGDTYEQYF. CDR3 DNA sequence: TGTGCCAGCAGCCCGACGGGGGACACCTACGAGCAGTACTTC.

The chain is built from TRBV20-1 and TRBJ2-3; 7 bases fit TRBD2. This CDR3 is 14 amino acids long. Germline trimming cut 7 bases from V and 4 bases from J; bases unmatched to any gene: 11. In germline, CDR1 is DFQATT, CDR2 SNEGSKA (reference sequence). Here the CDR3 reads CSGLGGGVADTQYF. The CDR3 nucleotides are TGCAGTGGACTGGGGGGGGGAGTGGCAGATACGCAGTATTTT.

This clonotype has a handful of counts. The chain couples TRBV2 to TRBJ2-3; D might be TRBD1 (6 bases). Germline loops: CDR1 SNHLY, CDR2 FYNNEI. The V and J ends lost 6 bases and 2 bases respectively, with 12 bases between them. The CDR3 is made up of 14 amino acids. CDR3 loop: CASRQGLYTDTQYF. CDR3 in DNA: TGTGCCAGCAGGCAGGGGTTGTACACAGATACGCAGTATTTT.

The chain combines TRBV6-2 or TRBV6-3 with TRBJ2-7, with 7 bases matching TRBD2. This CDR3 is built from 15 residues. Germline V gene sequence: CDR1 MNHEY, CDR2 SVGEGT. V shed 6 bases, J shed 3 bases, and the junction held 11 bases outside the gene matches. The DNA for the CDR3 is TGTGCCAGCAGCCTTTGGGGGGGTGGAAACTACGAGCAGTACTTC. It translates to CASSLWGGGNYEQYF.

This clonotype turned up a few times. The chain employs TRBV29-1 and TRBJ2-5; D unresolved. The CDR3 consists of 14 residues. Germline CDR1 and CDR2: SQVTM and ANQGSEA. V was pared by 1 base and J by 9 bases, with 18 bases between. The CDR3 sequence: CSVEGWQELTSQYF. CDR3 nucleotide sequence: TGCAGCGTTGAAGGTTGGCAGGAGTTAACGTCCCAGTACTTC.

This clonotype was detected a few times. The V and J genes are TRBV6-5 and TRBJ2-6, with D unresolved. This CDR3 has 15 amino acids. V was cut by 7 bases and J by 0 bases, with 10 bases left in between. Germline V CDR1 and CDR2: MNHEY, SVGAGI. The CDR3 sequence: CASTGGVSGANVLTF. As DNA, the CDR3 is TGTGCCAGCACGGGTGGGGTCTCTGGGGCCAACGTCCTGACTTTC.

V gene TRBV5-1 combines with J gene TRBJ1-4, with D perhaps TRBD1 (6 bases). With 4 bases removed from V and 0 bases from J, the gap between germline ends came to 13 bases. Germline CDR1 reads SGHRS; CDR2 reads YFSETQ. This CDR3 region has 16 residues. CDR3 amino acids: CASSPGGGSTNEKLFF. In nucleotides, the CDR3 is TGCGCCAGCAGCCCGGGGGGCGGATCAACTAATGAAAAACTGTTTTTT.

The chain is built from TRBV29-1 and TRBJ2-3; TRBD2 matches 9 bases. CDR1 and CDR2 from the germline V gene are SQVTM and ANQGSEA. The CDR3 is 15 residues long. The V gene end was trimmed by 7 bases and the J gene end by 1 base; junction bases not matched to a gene: 9. In nucleotides, the CDR3 is TGCAGCGCGGGACTAGCTAAGAAGGGCACAGATACGCAGTATTTT. This translates into CSAGLAKKGTDTQYF.

J is TRBJ1-1 and V is TRBV29-1; no definite D call. This CDR3 region has 13 residues. Germline CDR1 SQVTM, CDR2 ANQGSEA. V was cut by 4 bases and J by 1 base, with 10 bases left in between. CDR3 sequence: CSVVTQPNTEAFF. The CDR3 coding sequence is TGCAGCGTTGTAACACAACCGAACACTGAAGCTTTCTTT.

The chain recombines TRBV20-1 with TRBJ1-5, with D tentatively TRBD1 (5 bases). Germline V gene data show CDR1 as DFQATT and CDR2 as SNEGSKA (reference sequence). The CDR3 has 15 residues. The V and J ends lost 3 bases and 3 bases respectively, with 15 bases between them. The CDR3 DNA reads TGCAGTGCTAGGGTCTCGGGGGGTTCCAATCAGCCCCAGCATTTT. Its protein product is CSARVSGGSNQPQHF.

The chain is built from TRBV4-3 and TRBJ2-3; the D call may be TRBD1 or TRBD2 (5 bases each). Trimming stripped 1 base from V and 4 bases from J, with 18 bases between. The CDR3 length is 17 residues. Germline V gene data show CDR1 as LGHNA and CDR2 as YSLEER. CDR3 region: CASSQGAQAVGPDTQYF. CDR3 nucleotide sequence: TGCGCCAGCAGCCAAGGAGCTCAAGCGGTGGGGCCAGATACGCAGTATTTT.

V and J are TRBV3-1 and TRBJ2-5, with D maybe TRBD1 (5 bases). The tail of the sequence fits TRBJ2-7 better, so the J call may be wrong. Germline V CDR1 and CDR2: LGHDT, YNNKEL (reference sequence). This CDR3 has 14 residues. The CDR3 is CASSQVDRKYEQYF. The CDR3 nucleotides read TGTGCCAGCAGCCAAGTAGACAGAAAATACGAGCAGTACTTC.

This sequence joins TRBV7-4 and TRBJ2-7, with D tentatively TRBD2 (6 bases). Between the trimmed V and J ends, which lost 2 bases and 0 bases, there was a span of 14 bases. Germline V gene data show CDR1 as SGHVT and CDR2 as SQSDAQ. This CDR3 is 16 amino acids long. CDR3 sequence (DNA): TGTGCCAGCAGCTTAAGCCGACACGGGAGCTCCTACGAGCAGTACTTC. Its protein product is CASSLSRHGSSYEQYF.

This clonotype was seen a single time. The rearrangement uses TRBV2 and TRBJ1-1, with D unresolved. Trimming pared 7 bases from V and 5 bases from J, leaving 14 bases between. Germline CDR1 is SNHLY and CDR2 is FYNNEI. The CDR3 sequence is 13 residues long. This CDR3 reads CASIGKWMTEAFF. The CDR3 bases are TGTGCCAGCATCGGGAAATGGATGACTGAAGCTTTCTTT.

V gene TRBV15 combines with J gene TRBJ2-7; D is undetermined. Germline V gives CDR1 LNHNV, CDR2 YYDKDF (reference sequence). This CDR3 comprises 12 residues. Trimming took off 3 bases at V and 1 base at J, with 4 bases between the two ends. Here the CDR3 DNA reads TGTGCCACCAGCAGTGCTTCCTACGAGCAGTACTTC. This sequence encodes CATSSASYEQYF.

This clonotype was observed a few times. The genes are TRBV18 and TRBJ2-4; D ambiguous. The end of the DNA is better explained by TRBJ2-7, so the J call may be wrong. CDR3 size: 13 residues. Germline loops: CDR1 KGHSH, CDR2 LQKENI. The chain's CDR3 is CASSPRRDYEQYF. The CDR3 region has the DNA TGTGCCAGCTCACCACGAAGGGACTACGAGCAGTACTTC.

The sample holds one count of this clonotype. This sequence joins TRBV4-3 and TRBJ2-6; the D gene is possibly TRBD1 (6 bases). The germline V gene has CDR1 LGHNA and CDR2 YSLEER. V was shortened by 1 base and J by 0 bases, with 19 bases between the two germline ends. The CDR3 length is 20 residues. The CDR3 DNA is TGCGCCAGCAGCCAAGCTACGGGCACAGGGAAATTCTCTGGGGCCAACGTCCTGACTTTC. Its protein is CASSQATGTGKFSGANVLTF.

This clonotype was observed a handful of times. The genes are TRBV28 and TRBJ1-2, with D uncertain. The germline gives CDR1 MDHEN, CDR2 SYDVKM. This CDR3 has 12 residues. Trimming stripped 3 bases from V and 5 bases from J, with 7 bases between. CDR3 in DNA: TGTGCCAGCAGTTTCGGCAGATATGGCTACACCTTC. This sequence encodes CASSFGRYGYTF.

This chain connects TRBV12-3 or TRBV12-4 to TRBJ2-1; D is unresolved. The CDR3 runs 16 residues. V was cut by 3 bases and J by 0 bases, with 12 bases left in between. CDR3 in amino acids: CASSFSTLSSYNEQFF. The DNA of the CDR3 is TGTGCCAGCAGTTTCTCCACACTTTCCTCCTACAATGAGCAGTTCTTC.

The V gene is TRBV28, the J gene TRBJ2-5; a possible D gene is TRBD1 (6 bases). This CDR3 contains 16 residues. In germline, CDR1 is MDHEN, CDR2 SYDVKM. The ends were cut back, 2 bases at V and 5 bases at J, with 18 bases in the middle. The CDR3 DNA is TGTGCCAGCAGTTTACCCCGAGGCAGGGGAATTGAGACCCAGTACTTC. It codes for CASSLPRGRGIETQYF.

The chain couples TRBV29-1 to TRBJ1-2, with D perhaps TRBD1 (5 bases). This CDR3 has 14 residues. Trimming removed 3 bases at V and 2 bases at J, with 13 bases between. The V gene's germline CDR1 is SQVTM and CDR2 ANQGSEA. This chain's CDR3 is CSVDFTGLNYGYTF. In DNA form, the CDR3 reads TGCAGCGTTGACTTCACGGGGCTGAACTATGGCTACACCTTC.

In the case of this clonotype: Sequence at one end of the junction differs from germline and may be a read error. The CDR3 nucleotides read TGTGCCAGCAGCTTATTACGAGCGGGGAGGGATGAGCGGTTCTTC. Translated, it gives CASSLLRAGRDERFF. The chain has TRBV7-8 and TRBJ2-1; TRBD2 matches 7 bases. The CDR3 extends over 15 amino acids. Germline V gene sequence: CDR1 SGHVS, CDR2 FQNEAQ.

The chain recombines TRBV7-9 with TRBJ2-3; 9 bases map to TRBD2. V dropped 7 bases and J dropped 3; count of bases not matched to a gene: 11. The CDR3 spans 16 residues. CDR1 and CDR2 (germline): SEHNR, FQNEAQ (reference sequence). The CDR3 loop is CASTQRAGGWTDTQYF. The CDR3 bases are TGTGCCAGCACCCAGCGAGCGGGGGGTTGGACAGATACGCAGTATTTT.

Notes on this clonotype: An end of the junction does not agree with germline; a read error may underlie this. The genes are TRBV7-9 and TRBJ2-7; 7 bases are a match to TRBD1. The CDR3 is 12 residues long. Germline V gives CDR1 SEHNR, CDR2 FQNEAQ (reference sequence). CDR3 DNA: TGTGCCATCAGCCCGAACAGGGGCGAGCAGTACTTC. This gives the protein CAISPNRGEQYF.